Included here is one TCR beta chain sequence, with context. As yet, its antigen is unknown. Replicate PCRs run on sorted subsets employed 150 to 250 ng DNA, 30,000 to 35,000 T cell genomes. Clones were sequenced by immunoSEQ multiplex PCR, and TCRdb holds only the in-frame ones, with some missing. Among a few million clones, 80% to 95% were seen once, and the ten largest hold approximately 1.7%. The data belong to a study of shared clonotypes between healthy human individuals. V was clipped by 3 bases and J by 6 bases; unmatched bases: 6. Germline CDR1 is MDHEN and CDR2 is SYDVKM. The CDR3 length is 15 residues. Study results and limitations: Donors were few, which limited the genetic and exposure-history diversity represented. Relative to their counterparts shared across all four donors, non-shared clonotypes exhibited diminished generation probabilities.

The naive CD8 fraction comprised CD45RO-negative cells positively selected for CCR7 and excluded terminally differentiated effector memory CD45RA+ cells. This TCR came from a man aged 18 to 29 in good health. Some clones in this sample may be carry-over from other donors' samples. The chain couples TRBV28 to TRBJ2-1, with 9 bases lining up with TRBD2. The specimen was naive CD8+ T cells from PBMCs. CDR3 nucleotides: TGTGCCAGCAGTTTCCCTTTAGCGGGGGTCAATGAGCAGTTCTTC. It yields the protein CASSFPLAGVNEQFF.